Listed below are T cell receptor beta chains from one sample, sequenced in a study of blood T cell repertoires in COVID-19. The assay was immunoSEQ multiplex PCR, and TCRdb's table has in-frame clones only and misses some. This table has approximately 280,000 clones, roughly four fifths appearing once. The sequencing input was PBMCs or T cells enriched from blood (not recorded which). These receptors all come from a man in his forties or fifties who had been exposed to COVID-19. Each CDR3 is given with its conserved first and last residue. D genes are given only for firm matches. Expanded clones are given a class, and other clones once, few, many or no size at all.

j_gene	v_gene	abundance	d_gene	CDR3aa	CDR3nt
TRBJ1-2	TRBV19	.	.	CASSMVQSYGYTF	TGTGCCAGTAGTATGGTACAGAGCTATGGCTACACCTTC
TRBJ2-7	TRBV6-6	.	TRBD2	CASSSPGGFFYEQYF	TGTGCCAGCAGTTCCCCGGGGGGGTTCTTTTACGAGCAGTACTTC
TRBJ1-5	TRBV18	.	.	CASSPNENLHQPQHF	TGTGCCAGCTCACCAAATGAGAATTTACATCAGCCCCAGCATTTT
TRBJ2-7	TRBV23-1	.	TRBD1	CASSLPGTGGWEQYF	TGCGCCAGCAGTCTCCCCGGGACAGGGGGTTGGGAGCAGTACTTC
TRBJ1-5	TRBV2	.	.	CASREDRINQPQHF	TGTGCCAGCAGAGAAGACAGGATCAATCAGCCCCAGCATTTT
TRBJ1-3	TRBV5-1	.	TRBD1	CASSLQPGQGEDTIYF	TGCGCCAGCAGCTTACAACCGGGACAGGGGGAAGACACCATATATTTT
TRBJ1-5	TRBV19	.	.	CASSIVGQFSNQPQHF	TGTGCCAGTAGTATAGTTGGGCAGTTTAGCAATCAGCCCCAGCATTTT
TRBJ1-3	TRBV3-1/TRBV3-2	.	.	CASSYVRRLSGNTIYF	TGTGCCAGCAGCTATGTCCGGCGGTTGTCTGGAAACACCATATATTTT
TRBJ2-7	TRBV5-5	few	.	CASSSEPGFIYRYF	TGTGCCAGCAGCTCCGAACCGGGATTCATTTATCGGTACTTC
TRBJ1-1	TRBV30	.	TRBD1	CAWARGQPMNTEAFF	TGTGCCTGGGCAAGGGGACAGCCTATGAACACTGAAGCTTTCTTT
TRBJ2-1	TRBV5-4	few	TRBD2	CASSLAISGSSEQFF	TGTGCCAGCAGCTTGGCCATTAGCGGGAGTAGCGAGCAGTTCTTC
TRBJ1-2	TRBV10-3	.	TRBD1	CATLPTTGNYGYTF	TGTGCCACCCTACCAACGACAGGGAACTATGGCTACACCTTC
TRBJ2-1	TRBV5-4	.	.	CASSLVGGTFNEQFF	TGTGCCAGCAGCTTGGTCGGCGGGACCTTCAATGAGCAGTTCTTC
TRBJ2-3	TRBV4-1	few	.	CASSREMTDTQYF	TGCGCCAGCAGCCGCGAGATGACAGATACGCAGTATTTT
TRBJ2-3	TRBV7-3	.	TRBD1	CASSAKRGQKDTDTQYF	TGTGCCAGCAGCGCAAAGAGGGGGCAAAAAGACACAGATACGCAGTATTTT
TRBJ2-1	TRBV19	few	.	CASRTLTLNEQFF	TGTGCCAGTAGGACTCTCACTCTTAATGAGCAGTTCTTC
TRBJ2-7	TRBV28	.	.	CASSKRVSYEQYF	TGTGCCAGCAGCAAGAGAGTCTCCTACGAGCAGTACTTC
TRBJ2-7	TRBV11-3	.	.	CASSPGGTYSYEQYF	TGTGCCAGCAGCCCAGGGGGGACATATTCCTACGAGCAGTACTTC
TRBJ2-2	TRBV7-7	few	TRBD2	CASSPGGPNTGELFF	TGTGCTAGCAGCCCGGGAGGGCCAAACACCGGGGAGCTGTTTTTT
TRBJ2-3	TRBV6-5	.	.	CASTGWSGTDTQYF	TGTGCCAGCACTGGCTGGTCTGGTACAGATACGCAGTATTTT
TRBJ1-1	TRBV19	.	.	CASSPGSILTEAFF	TGTGCCAGTAGTCCCGGGAGTATTCTCACTGAAGCTTTCTTT
TRBJ1-1	TRBV29-1	.	TRBD1	CSVDRGMNTEAFF	TGCAGCGTTGACAGGGGGATGAACACTGAAGCTTTCTTT
TRBJ2-3	TRBV5-6	.	.	CASSWGPGGPDTQYF	TGTGCCAGCAGCTGGGGACCCGGGGGGCCAGATACGCAGTATTTT
TRBJ2-1	TRBV10-2	.	TRBD2	CASSTPGLAGSNEQFF	TGCGCCAGCAGTACCCCAGGACTAGCGGGATCGAATGAGCAGTTCTTC
TRBJ2-2	TRBV4-1	.	TRBD2	CASSQGFQAGGRTGELFF	TGCGCCAGCAGCCAAGGATTTCAAGCGGGAGGGCGGACCGGGGAGCTGTTTTTT
TRBJ1-3	TRBV7-2	.	.	CASSPFVNSGNTIYF	TGTGCCAGCAGCCCCTTCGTTAACTCTGGAAACACCATATATTTT
TRBJ2-7	TRBV5-1	.	TRBD1	CASSSRDSSYEQYF	TGCGCCAGCAGCTCCCGGGACAGCTCCTACGAGCAGTACTTC
TRBJ1-5	TRBV27	.	TRBD1	CASRDRWLSPQHF	TGTGCCAGCAGGGACAGGTGGCTTTCGCCCCAGCATTTT
TRBJ1-6	TRBV5-1	.	.	CASSPGVGNNSPLHF	TGCGCCAGCAGCCCGGGGGTCGGAAATAATTCACCCCTCCACTTT
TRBJ1-1	TRBV18	.	TRBD1	CASSPRDRGFTEAFF	TGTGCCAGCTCACCCAGGGACAGGGGGTTTACTGAAGCTTTCTTT
TRBJ2-5	TRBV19	once	TRBD2	CASSGLARGEETQYF	TGTGCCAGTAGTGGACTAGCGCGAGGGGAAGAGACCCAGTACTTC
TRBJ1-4	TRBV5-8	.	.	CASSLAWGGATNEKLFF	TGTGCCAGCAGCTTGGCGTGGGGAGGTGCAACTAATGAAAAACTGTTTTTT
TRBJ1-1	TRBV7-7	.	.	CASSLSTDHEAFF	TGTGCTAGCAGCTTGTCCACAGACCATGAAGCTTTCTTT
TRBJ1-4	TRBV30	.	.	CAWSATRRGEKLFF	TGTGCCTGGAGTGCGACCCGGAGGGGTGAAAAACTGTTTTTT
TRBJ1-1	TRBV7-9	.	TRBD1	CASSTGQGNTEAFF	TGTGCCAGCAGTACCGGACAGGGTAACACTGAAGCTTTCTTT
TRBJ1-3	TRBV7-6	.	.	CASSFNSGFSGNTIYF	TGTGCCAGCAGCTTCAACAGTGGATTCTCTGGAAACACCATATATTTT
TRBJ2-3	TRBV7-9	.	TRBD1	CASSLGDRGPSDTQYF	TGTGCCAGCAGCTTAGGTGACAGGGGGCCCTCAGATACGCAGTATTTT
TRBJ2-6	TRBV28	.	.	CASSLPGSGANVLTF	TGTGCCAGCAGTTTACCCGGTTCTGGGGCCAACGTCCTGACTTTC
TRBJ2-2	TRBV5-1	.	.	CASSERTGDPGELFF	TGCGCCAGCAGCGAACGTACCGGGGATCCCGGGGAGCTGTTTTTT
TRBJ2-5	TRBV9	.	TRBD1	CASSTGGLGFQETQYF	TGTGCCAGCAGCACAGGGGGATTAGGGTTCCAAGAGACCCAGTACTTC
TRBJ2-3	TRBV30	.	.	CACQTPGLGDTQYF	TGTGCCTGCCAAACCCCGGGACTGGGGGATACGCAGTATTTT
TRBJ2-1	TRBV2	.	.	CATLASSYNEQFF	TGTGCCACGCTAGCGAGCTCCTACAATGAGCAGTTCTTC
TRBJ2-7	TRBV30	.	TRBD1	CAWSLRPGTGGYEQYF	TGTGCCTGGAGCCTCCGACCCGGGACAGGGGGATACGAGCAGTACTTC
TRBJ1-5	TRBV2	.	.	CASSAGQRNQPQHF	TGTGCCAGCAGTGCGGGTCAGCGCAATCAGCCCCAGCATTTT
TRBJ1-1	TRBV3-1/TRBV3-2	.	.	CASSQGLSDNRVSAFF	TGTGCCAGCAGCCAAGGCCTGTCGGACAACCGTGTTTCCGCTTTCTTT
TRBJ1-5	TRBV7-2	few	TRBD1	CASSRDRDQPQHF	TGTGCCAGCAGCAGGGACAGGGATCAGCCCCAGCATTTT
TRBJ1-2	TRBV14	.	.	CASSKPGNYGYTF	TGTGCCAGCAGCAAACCAGGCAACTATGGCTACACCTTC
TRBJ2-2	TRBV6-6	.	.	CASSYAGVPGELFF	TGTGCCAGCAGTTACGCCGGGGTCCCCGGGGAGCTGTTTTTT
TRBJ2-1	TRBV9	.	.	CASSGNLGQLGDEQFF	TGTGCCAGCAGCGGCAACCTAGGACAGTTGGGGGACGAGCAGTTCTTC
TRBJ1-2	TRBV10-3	.	TRBD1	CAISFRGTGDYGYTF	TGTGCCATCAGCTTCAGGGGGACGGGGGACTATGGCTACACCTTC
TRBJ2-3	TRBV7-9	.	TRBD2	CASSLVPRSGSADTQYF	TGTGCCAGCAGCTTAGTCCCCCGTAGCGGGAGTGCAGATACGCAGTATTTT
TRBJ2-7	TRBV24-1	.	TRBD1	CATSDPQGAADSYEQYF	TGTGCCACCAGTGATCCCCAGGGGGCAGCTGACTCCTACGAGCAGTACTTC
TRBJ2-1	TRBV5-1	.	TRBD2	CASSFFGAGEDNEQFF	TGCGCCAGCAGCTTCTTTGGAGCGGGAGAGGACAATGAGCAGTTCTTC
TRBJ2-2	TRBV3-1/TRBV3-2	.	.	CASSQIMGFRGTGELFF	TGTGCCAGCAGCCAAATCATGGGATTCAGGGGTACCGGGGAGCTGTTTTTT
TRBJ2-1	TRBV19	.	TRBD2	CASTPLAGVFHEQFF	TGTGCCAGTACCCCACTAGCGGGAGTGTTCCATGAGCAGTTCTTC
TRBJ2-1	TRBV19	.	.	CASSISGVAYSYNEQFF	TGTGCCAGTAGTATCTCGGGGGTGGCTTACTCCTACAATGAGCAGTTCTTC
TRBJ1-2	TRBV5-6	.	.	CASLLGANYGYTF	TGTGCCAGCCTTTTGGGGGCCAACTATGGCTACACCTTC
TRBJ2-2	TRBV6-5	.	.	CASSYVRSNTGELFF	TGTGCCAGCAGTTACGTGCGTTCGAACACCGGGGAGCTGTTTTTT
TRBJ2-7	TRBV11-2	.	.	CASTPRATSAFYEQYF	TGTGCCAGCACCCCCCGCGCGACTAGTGCTTTCTACGAGCAGTACTTC